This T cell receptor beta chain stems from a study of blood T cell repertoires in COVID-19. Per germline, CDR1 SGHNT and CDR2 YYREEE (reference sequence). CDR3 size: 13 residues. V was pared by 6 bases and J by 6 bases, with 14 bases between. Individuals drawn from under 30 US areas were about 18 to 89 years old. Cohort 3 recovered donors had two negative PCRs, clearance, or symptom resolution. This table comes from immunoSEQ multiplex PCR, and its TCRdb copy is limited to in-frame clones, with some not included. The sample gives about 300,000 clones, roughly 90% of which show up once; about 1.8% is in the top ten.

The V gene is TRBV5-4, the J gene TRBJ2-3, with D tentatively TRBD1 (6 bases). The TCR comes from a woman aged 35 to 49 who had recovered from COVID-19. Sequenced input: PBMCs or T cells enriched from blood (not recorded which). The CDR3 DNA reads TGTGCCAGCAACCAACCAGGGGTCGATACGCAGTATTTT. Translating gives CASNQPGVDTQYF.